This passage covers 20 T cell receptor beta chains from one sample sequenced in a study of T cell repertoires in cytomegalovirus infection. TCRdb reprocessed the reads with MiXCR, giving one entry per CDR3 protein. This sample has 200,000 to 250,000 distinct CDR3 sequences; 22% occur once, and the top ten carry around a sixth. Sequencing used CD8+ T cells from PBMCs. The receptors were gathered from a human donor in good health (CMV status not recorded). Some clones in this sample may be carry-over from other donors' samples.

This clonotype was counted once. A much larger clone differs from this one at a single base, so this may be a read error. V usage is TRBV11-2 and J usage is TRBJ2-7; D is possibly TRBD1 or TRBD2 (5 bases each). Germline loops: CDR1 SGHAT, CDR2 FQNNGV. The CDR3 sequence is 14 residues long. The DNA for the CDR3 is TGTGCCAACAGCTTCGGGACGGCCTCCTACGAGCAGTACTTC. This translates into CANSFGTASYEQYF.

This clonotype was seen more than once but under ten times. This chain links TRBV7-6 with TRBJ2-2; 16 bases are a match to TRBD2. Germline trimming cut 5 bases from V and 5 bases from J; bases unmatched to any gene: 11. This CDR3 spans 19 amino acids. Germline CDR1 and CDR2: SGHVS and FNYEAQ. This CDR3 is CASSPGLAGGPRGTGELFF. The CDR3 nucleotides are TGTGCCAGCAGCCCGGGACTAGCGGGGGGGCCGAGGGGGACCGGGGAGCTGTTTTTT.

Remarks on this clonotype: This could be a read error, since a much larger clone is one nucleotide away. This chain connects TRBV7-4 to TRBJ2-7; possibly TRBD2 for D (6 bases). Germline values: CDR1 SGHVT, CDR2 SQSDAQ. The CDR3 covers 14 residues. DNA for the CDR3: TGTGCCAGCAGCTTAGCGGGACTGATCTACAAGCAGTACTTC. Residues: CASSLAGLIYKQYF.

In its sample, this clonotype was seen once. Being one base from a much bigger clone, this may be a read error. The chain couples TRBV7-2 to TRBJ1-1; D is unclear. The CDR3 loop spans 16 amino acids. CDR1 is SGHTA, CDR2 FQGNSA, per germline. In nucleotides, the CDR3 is TGTGCCAGCAGCTTAGTGGCAGCTGCTATGAACACTAAAGCTTTCTTT. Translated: CASSLVAAAMNTKAFF.

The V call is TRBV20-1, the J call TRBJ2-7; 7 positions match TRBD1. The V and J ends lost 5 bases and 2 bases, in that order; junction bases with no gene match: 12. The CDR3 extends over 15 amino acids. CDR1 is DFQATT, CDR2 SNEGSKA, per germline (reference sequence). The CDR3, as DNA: TGCAGTGCTCAAGGACAGGCCACATTTCCCTACGAGCAGTACTTC. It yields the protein CSAQGQATFPYEQYF.

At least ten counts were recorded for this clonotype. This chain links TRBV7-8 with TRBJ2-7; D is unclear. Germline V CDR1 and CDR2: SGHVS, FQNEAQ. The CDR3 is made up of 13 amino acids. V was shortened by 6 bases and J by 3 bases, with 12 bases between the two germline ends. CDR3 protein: CASSLLRYYEQYF. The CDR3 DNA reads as TGTGCCAGCAGTCTCCTTCGTTACTACGAGCAGTACTTC. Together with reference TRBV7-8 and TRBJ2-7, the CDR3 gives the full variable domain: GAGVSQSPRYKVAKRGQDVALRCDPISGHVSLFWYQQALGQGPEFLTYFQNEAQLDKSGLPSDRFFAERPEGSVSTLKIQRTQQEDSAVYLCASSLLRYYEQYFGPGTRLTVT.

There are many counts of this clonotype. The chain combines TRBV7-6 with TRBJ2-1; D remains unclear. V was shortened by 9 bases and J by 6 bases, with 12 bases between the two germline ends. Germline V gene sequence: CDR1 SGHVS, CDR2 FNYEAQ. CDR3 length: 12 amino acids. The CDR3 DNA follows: TGTGCCAGTGGGGTGGATATCAATGAGCAGTTCTTC. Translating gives CASGVDINEQFF.

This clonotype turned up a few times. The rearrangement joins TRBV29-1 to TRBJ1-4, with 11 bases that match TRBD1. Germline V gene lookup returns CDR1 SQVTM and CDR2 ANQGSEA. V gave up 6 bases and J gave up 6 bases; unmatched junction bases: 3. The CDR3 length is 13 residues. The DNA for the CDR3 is TGCAGCGTGTGGACAGGGGGCTATGAAAAACTGTTTTTT. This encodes CSVWTGGYEKLFF.

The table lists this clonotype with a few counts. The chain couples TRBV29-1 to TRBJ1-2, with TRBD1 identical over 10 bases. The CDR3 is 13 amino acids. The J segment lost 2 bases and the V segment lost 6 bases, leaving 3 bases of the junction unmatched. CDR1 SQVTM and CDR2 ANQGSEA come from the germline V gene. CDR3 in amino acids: CSVPGQGNYGYTF. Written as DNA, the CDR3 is TGCAGCGTACCGGGACAGGGGAACTATGGCTACACCTTC.

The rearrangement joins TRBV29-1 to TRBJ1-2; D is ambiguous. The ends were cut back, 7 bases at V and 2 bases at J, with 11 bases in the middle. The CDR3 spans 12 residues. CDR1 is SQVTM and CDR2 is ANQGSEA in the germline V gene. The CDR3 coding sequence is TGCAGCGGGGGTGGGCCCAACTATGGCTACACCTTC. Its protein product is CSGGGPNYGYTF.

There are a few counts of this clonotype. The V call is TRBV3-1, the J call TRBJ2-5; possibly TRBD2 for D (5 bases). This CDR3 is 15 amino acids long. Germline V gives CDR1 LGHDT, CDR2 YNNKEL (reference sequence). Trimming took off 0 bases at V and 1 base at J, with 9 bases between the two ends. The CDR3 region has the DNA TGTGCCAGCAGCCAAGAGGCCCTAGCCCAAGAGACCCAGTACTTC. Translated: CASSQEALAQETQYF.

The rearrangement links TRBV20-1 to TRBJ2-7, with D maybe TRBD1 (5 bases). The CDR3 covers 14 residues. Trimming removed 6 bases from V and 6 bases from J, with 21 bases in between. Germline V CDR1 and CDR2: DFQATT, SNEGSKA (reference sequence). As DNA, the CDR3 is TGCAGTGCATCGGATTTATCAGGGTTCGGCGAGCAGTACTTC. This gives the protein CSASDLSGFGEQYF.

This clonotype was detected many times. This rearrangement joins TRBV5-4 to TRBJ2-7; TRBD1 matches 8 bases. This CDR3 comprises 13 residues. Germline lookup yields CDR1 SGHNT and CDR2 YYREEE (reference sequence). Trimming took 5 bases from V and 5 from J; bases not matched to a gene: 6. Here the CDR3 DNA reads TGTGCCAGCAGTCTGCAGGGGGCTGACGAGCAGTACTTC. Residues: CASSLQGADEQYF. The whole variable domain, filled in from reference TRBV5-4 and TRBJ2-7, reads ETGVTQSPTHLIKTRGQQVTLRCSSQSGHNTVSWYQQALGQGPQFIFQYYREEENGRGNFPPRFSGLQFPNYSSELNVNALELDDSALYLCASSLQGADEQYFGPGTRLTVT.

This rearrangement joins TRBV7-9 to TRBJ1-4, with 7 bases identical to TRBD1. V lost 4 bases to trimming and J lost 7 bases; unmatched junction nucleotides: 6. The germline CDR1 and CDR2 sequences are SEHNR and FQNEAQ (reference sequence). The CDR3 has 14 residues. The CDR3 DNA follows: TGTGCCAGCAGCTCAACGACAGGGCTTGAAAAACTGTTTTTT. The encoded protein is CASSSTTGLEKLFF. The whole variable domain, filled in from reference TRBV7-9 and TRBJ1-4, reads DTGVSQNPRHKITKRGQNVTFRCDPISEHNRLYWYRQTLGQGPEFLTYFQNEAQLEKSRLLSDRFSAERPKGSFSTLEIQRTEQGDSAMYLCASSSTTGLEKLFFGSGTQLSVL.

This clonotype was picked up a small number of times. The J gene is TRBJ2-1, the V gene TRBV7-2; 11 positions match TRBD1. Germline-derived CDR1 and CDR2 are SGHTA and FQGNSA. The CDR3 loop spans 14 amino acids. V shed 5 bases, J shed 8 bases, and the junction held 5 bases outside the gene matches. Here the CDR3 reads CASSHWGQGDEQFF. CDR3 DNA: TGTGCCAGCAGCCACTGGGGACAGGGGGATGAGCAGTTCTTC.

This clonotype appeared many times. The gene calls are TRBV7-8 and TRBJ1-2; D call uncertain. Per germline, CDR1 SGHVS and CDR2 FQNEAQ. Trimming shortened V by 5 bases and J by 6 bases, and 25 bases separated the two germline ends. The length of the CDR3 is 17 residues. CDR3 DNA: TGTGCCAGCAGCCCCTACGAGGCAGGCCAACACGGGGATGGCTACACCTTC. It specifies CASSPYEAGQHGDGYTF.

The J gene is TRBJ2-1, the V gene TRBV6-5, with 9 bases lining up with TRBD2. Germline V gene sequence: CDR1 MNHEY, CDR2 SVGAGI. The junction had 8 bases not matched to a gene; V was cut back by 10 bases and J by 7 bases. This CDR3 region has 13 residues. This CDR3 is CATSGTSRNEQFF. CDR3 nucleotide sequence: TGTGCCACCTCCGGGACTAGCAGGAATGAGCAGTTCTTC.

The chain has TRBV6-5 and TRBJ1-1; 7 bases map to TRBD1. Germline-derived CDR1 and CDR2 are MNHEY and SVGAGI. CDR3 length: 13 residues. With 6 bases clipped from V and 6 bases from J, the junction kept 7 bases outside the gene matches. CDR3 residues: CASRARGGAEAFF. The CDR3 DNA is TGTGCCAGCAGGGCCAGGGGGGGGGCTGAAGCTTTCTTT.

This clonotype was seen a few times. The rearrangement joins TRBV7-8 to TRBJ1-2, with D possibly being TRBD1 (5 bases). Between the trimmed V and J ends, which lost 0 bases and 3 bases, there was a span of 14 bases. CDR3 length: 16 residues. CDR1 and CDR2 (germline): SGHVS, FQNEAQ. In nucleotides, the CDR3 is TGTGCCAGCAGCTTAGCGGCGTCGGGGGGGGACTATGGCTACACCTTC. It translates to CASSLAASGGDYGYTF.

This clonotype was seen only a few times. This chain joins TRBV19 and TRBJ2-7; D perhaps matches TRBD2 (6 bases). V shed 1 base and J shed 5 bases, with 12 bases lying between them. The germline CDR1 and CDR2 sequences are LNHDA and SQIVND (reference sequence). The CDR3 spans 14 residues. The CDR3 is CASSIVGGSDEQYF. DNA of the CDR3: TGTGCCAGTAGTATAGTCGGGGGAAGCGACGAGCAGTACTTC.